Below, 6 T cell receptor beta chains from the same sample are listed, as sequenced in a study of blood T cell repertoires in COVID-19. Here immunoSEQ multiplex PCR was the method, and the copy in TCRdb shows in-frame clones only, minus some. In the table there are 150,000 or so clones, about 85% of which are singletons. The sequenced sample consisted of peripheral blood. The origin of the receptors is a woman between 50 and 59 years old with COVID-19, enrolled during active disease.

V is TRBV4-1 and J is TRBJ1-6; possible D gene TRBD1, 5 bases. There are 18 residues in the CDR3. V was cut by 1 base and J by 9 bases, with 22 bases left in between. The V gene's germline CDR1 is MGHRA and CDR2 YSYEKL. CDR3 loop: CASSQGPGGSLPLSPLHF. CDR3 nucleotides: TGCGCCAGCAGCCAAGGGCCGGGGGGGTCCCTACCCCTTTCACCCCTCCACTTT.

This clone was seen once. J is TRBJ2-2 and V is TRBV28; TRBD1 agrees at 7 bases. The trim removed 3 bases at V and 2 bases at J, leaving 6 bases unmatched. The CDR3 runs to 16 residues. In germline, CDR1 is MDHEN, CDR2 SYDVKM. The CDR3 DNA is TGTGCCAGCAGTTTGGGGACAGCTAAAAACACCGGGGAGCTGTTTTTT. Its translation: CASSLGTAKNTGELFF.

The rearrangement joins TRBV2 to TRBJ2-2, with D possibly being TRBD1 (6 bases). The CDR3 covers 15 residues. CDR1 and CDR2 (germline): SNHLY, FYNNEI. V lost 6 bases and J lost 1, with 12 bases in between. CDR3 sequence reads: CASRRQVGNTGELFF. In nucleotides, the CDR3 is TGTGCCAGCAGGAGACAGGTTGGGAACACCGGGGAGCTGTTTTTT.

This chain uses TRBV28 with TRBJ2-7, with D possibly TRBD1 on 6 matching bases. This CDR3 comprises 13 residues. Trimming pared 11 bases from V and 5 bases from J, leaving 19 bases between. CDR1 and CDR2 from the germline V gene are MDHEN and SYDVKM. CDR3 DNA sequence: TGTGCCTCCGCCGACAGGAACCGCCACGAGCAGTACTTC. This translates into CASADRNRHEQYF. The complete variable domain, with remaining parts taken from reference TRBV28 and TRBJ2-7, reads DVKVTQSSRYLVKRTGEKVFLECVQDMDHENMFWYRQDPGLGLRLIYFSYDVKMKEKGDIPEGYSVSREKKERFSLILESASTNQTSMYLCASADRNRHEQYFGPGTRLTVT.

The CDR3 DNA reads as TGTGCCAGTAGTATTTCAGGAATCTCCTACGAGCAGTACTTC. Translated: CASSISGISYEQYF. The chain links TRBV19 to TRBJ2-7; D unclear. Germline assignment: CDR1 LNHDA and CDR2 SQIVND (reference sequence). This CDR3 contains 14 residues. V was cut by 3 bases and J by 0 bases, with 9 bases left in between.

The chain couples TRBV6-4 to TRBJ2-1; TRBD2 matches 13 bases. J lost 7 bases, V lost 7 bases, and 4 bases had no gene match. The CDR3 length is 14 residues. Germline-derived CDR1 and CDR2 are MRHNA and SNTAGT. As DNA, the CDR3 is TGTGCCAGCAAAACTAGCGGGGGGGCGAATGAGCAGTTCTTC. Translating gives CASKTSGGANEQFF.